The 25 T cell receptor beta chains presented below share a single source sample, sequenced in a study of metastatic and nonmetastatic thyroid tumors. No treatment of any kind had been given to any patient before thyroid surgery. TCRdb reprocessed the PCR reads using MiXCR. In the table there are about 16,000 clones, roughly 13% of which are singletons. The sequencing input was blood. The receptors originated from a female donor with papillary thyroid cancer or a benign thyroid nodule (not recorded which). Some clones in this sample may be carry-over from other donors' samples.

By sample share, this clone is medium-sized. Within the sample, other DNA sequences also encode this same CDR3. CDR3 DNA sequence: TGTGCCAGCAGTGAGCTCGGACAGAACACCGGGGAGCTGTTTTTT. Protein product: CASSELGQNTGELFF. The V and J genes are TRBV27 and TRBJ2-2; D might be TRBD1 (5 bases). Germline assignment: CDR1 MNHEY and CDR2 SMNVEV (reference sequence). The CDR3 length is 15 residues. Trimming took 5 bases from V and 1 from J, leaving 11 bases between them.

By sample fraction, this clone is medium-sized (0.01 to 0.1%). This sequence joins TRBV28 and TRBJ1-4; 9 bases align to TRBD1. The CDR3 covers 14 residues. Trimming at V came to 3 bases and at J to 6 bases, leaving 2 bases not matched to a gene. Germline V gene data show CDR1 as MDHEN and CDR2 as SYDVKM. The CDR3 reads CASSFRTGDEKLFF. The CDR3 nucleotides read TGTGCCAGCAGTTTTAGGACAGGGGATGAAAAACTGTTTTTT.

This clone occurred many times. The CDR3 is CASSPPGGRQETQYF. Here the CDR3 DNA reads TGTGCCAGCTCACCACCGGGGGGCAGGCAAGAGACCCAGTACTTC. The gene calls are TRBV18 and TRBJ2-5, with D possibly being TRBD1 or TRBD2 (6 bases each). Germline V CDR1 and CDR2: KGHSH, LQKENI. The CDR3 loop spans 15 amino acids. V gave up 0 bases and J gave up 2 bases, with 10 bases separating them. The full variable domain, rest sourced from reference TRBV18 and TRBJ2-5, is NAGVMQNPRHLVRRRGQEARLRCSPMKGHSHVYWYRQLPEEGLKFMVYLQKENIIDESGMPKERFSAEFPKEGPSILRIQQVVRGDSAAYFCASSPPGGRQETQYFGPGTRLLVL.

Ten or more counts support this clone. This chain joins TRBV9 and TRBJ2-5; D gene unclear. V was cut by 0 bases and J by 4 bases, with 4 bases left in between. The germline V gene has CDR1 SGDLS and CDR2 YYNGEE. There are 12 residues in the CDR3. In DNA, the CDR3 is TGTGCCAGCAGCGTAGGCCCAGAGACCCAGTACTTC. It translates to CASSVGPETQYF.

In its sample, this clone was seen many times. The V gene is TRBV20-1, the J gene TRBJ2-1; D might be TRBD1 (5 bases). The V and J ends lost 5 bases and 5 bases respectively, with 10 bases between them. The CDR3 spans 12 residues. Germline-derived CDR1 and CDR2 are DFQATT and SNEGSKA (reference sequence). The CDR3 loop is CSAYRQNNEQFF. Here the CDR3 DNA reads TGCAGTGCTTATAGACAGAACAATGAGCAGTTCTTC.

This clone was observed many times. This chain joins TRBV6-2 or TRBV6-3 and TRBJ1-4; D is unclear. V was clipped by 8 bases and J by 8 bases, with 15 bases between them. Germline CDR1 MNHEY, CDR2 SVGEGT. The CDR3 has 13 amino acids. The CDR3 spells CASLGKWEEKLFF. The CDR3 coding sequence is TGTGCCAGCCTTGGTAAATGGGAGGAAAAACTGTTTTTT.

This clone was observed a handful of times. The rearrangement joins TRBV6-2 or TRBV6-3 to TRBJ1-1; D ambiguous. Germline assignment: CDR1 MNHEY and CDR2 SVGEGT. Trimming pared 2 bases from V and 5 bases from J, leaving 12 bases between. CDR3 size: 14 residues. Here the CDR3 DNA reads TGTGCCAGCAGTTACCACAACCAGTGGACTGAAGCTTTCTTT. It translates to CASSYHNQWTEAFF.

This clone was seen repeatedly, ten times or more. The chain employs TRBV18 and TRBJ2-7, with a weak D call TRBD2 (6 bases). The CDR3 is 13 residues long. V lost 8 bases and J lost 7, with 18 bases in between. The germline V gene has CDR1 KGHSH and CDR2 LQKENI. CDR3 nucleotide sequence: TGTGCCAGCGCCCGCCGGGACTTCGGGGAGCAGTACTTC. Translation: CASARRDFGEQYF.

This clone was counted many times. V gene TRBV20-1 combines with J gene TRBJ2-7; TRBD2 matches 9 bases. The CDR3 has 16 amino acids. Trimming cost V 3 bases and J 2 bases; bases outside gene matches: 11. The germline CDR1 and CDR2 sequences are DFQATT and SNEGSKA (reference sequence). The CDR3 coding sequence is TGCAGTGCTAGTGAGATAGCGGGACTAGCCCCCTACGAGCAGTACTTC. Its translation: CSASEIAGLAPYEQYF.

This clone was picked up many times. The chain has TRBV2 and TRBJ1-2, with 7 bases that match TRBD1. This CDR3 is 14 amino acids long. The germline V gene has CDR1 SNHLY and CDR2 FYNNEI. The J segment lost 3 bases and the V segment lost 7 bases, leaving 8 bases of the junction unmatched. CDR3 bases: TGTGCCAGCACCAGACAGGGTTGGGACTATGGCTACACCTTC. This translates into CASTRQGWDYGYTF. Drawing the rest from reference TRBV2 and TRBJ1-2, the complete variable domain is EPEVTQTPSHQVTQMGQEVILRCVPISNHLYFYWYRQILGQKVEFLVSFYNNEISEKSEIFDDQFSVERPDGSNFTLKIRSTKLEDSAMYFCASTRQGWDYGYTFGSGTRLTVV.

This clone qualifies as medium-sized (0.01 to 0.1%). The chain recombines TRBV28 with TRBJ1-5; D is unclear. CDR1 is MDHEN and CDR2 is SYDVKM in the germline V gene. The V and J ends lost 1 base and 9 bases respectively, with 10 bases between them. The CDR3 has 13 amino acids. The CDR3 loop is CASSLYGNRPQHF. The CDR3 bases are TGTGCCAGCAGTTTATACGGGAACCGGCCCCAGCATTTT.

This clone has a count of ten or more. This rearrangement joins TRBV7-9 to TRBJ1-2, with D maybe TRBD1 (5 bases). The CDR3 spans 13 residues. Germline CDR1 and CDR2: SEHNR and FQNEAQ (reference sequence). Trimming cost V 1 base and J 8 bases, with 11 bases left between them. CDR3 nucleotide sequence: TGTGCCAGCAGCTTAGTAGGGGCTGCAGGCTACACCTTC. It specifies CASSLVGAAGYTF.

This clone came up a few times. V gene TRBV19 combines with J gene TRBJ1-1; 7 bases line up with TRBD1. CDR3 length: 14 residues. CDR1 and CDR2 (germline): LNHDA, SQIVND (reference sequence). V gave up 8 bases and J gave up 4 bases; unmatched junction bases: 10. The CDR3 protein is CASLPSQGGTEAFF. The CDR3, as DNA: TGTGCCAGTCTTCCCAGTCAGGGGGGCACTGAAGCTTTCTTT.

This clone is judged medium-sized. The chain couples TRBV6-1 to TRBJ1-1; perhaps TRBD1 as D (5 bases). CDR3 length equals 13 residues. Trimming pared 4 bases from V and 4 bases from J, leaving 10 bases between. Germline V gives CDR1 MNHNS, CDR2 SASEGT. DNA of the CDR3: TGTGCCAGCAGTGCGACAGTACTCACTGAAGCTTTCTTT. Its translation: CASSATVLTEAFF.

This clone is medium-sized in the sample. V gene TRBV12-3 or TRBV12-4 combines with J gene TRBJ1-2; D ambiguous. V gave up 3 bases and J gave up 0 bases, with 8 bases separating them. The CDR3 totals 14 residues. This chain's CDR3 is CASSLPGTNYGYTF. In nucleotides, the CDR3 is TGTGCCAGCAGTTTGCCAGGAACTAACTATGGCTACACCTTC.

CDR3 residues: CASSPQDSGANVLTF. As DNA, the CDR3 is TGCGCCAGCAGCCCTCAAGACTCTGGGGCCAACGTCCTGACTTTC. The chain recombines TRBV4-1 with TRBJ2-6; D is unclear. The germline gives CDR1 MGHRA, CDR2 YSYEKL. V was clipped by 4 bases and J by 0 bases, with 7 bases between them. There are 15 residues in the CDR3.

On this clone itself: No conserved phenylalanine or tryptophan is present at the end of the CDR3, so a read error is the likely explanation. The chain carries TRBV27 and TRBJ1-6, with D maybe TRBD1 (5 bases). The CDR3 has 15 amino acids. V was pared by 2 bases and J by 11 bases, with 16 bases between. CDR1 is MNHEY, CDR2 SMNVEV, per germline (reference sequence). This CDR3 is CASSLGGTTNPPLHL. The CDR3 DNA reads as TGTGCCAGCAGTTTAGGGGGAACGACCAATCCACCCCTCCACCTT.

This clone was seen ten or more times. This chain links TRBV5-6 with TRBJ2-5, with D possibly being TRBD1 (6 bases). CDR1 is SGHDT, CDR2 YYEEEE, per germline. This CDR3 spans 15 amino acids. The V gene lost 5 bases and the J gene lost 4 bases, with 18 bases spanning the gap. The CDR3 reads CASSPRQMGAETQYF. In DNA form, the CDR3 reads TGTGCCAGCAGTCCCCGGCAAATGGGGGCAGAGACCCAGTACTTC.

Points on this clone: One junction end does not reproduce the germline sequence, and a read error may be involved. Other DNA sequences in this specimen translate into the identical CDR3. V is TRBV3-1 and J is TRBJ2-5, with D unclear. Germline V gene lookup returns CDR1 LGHDT and CDR2 YNNKEL (reference sequence). The CDR3 runs 17 residues. The CDR3 sequence: CAGSQVQSAPGRKTQYF. CDR3 DNA sequence: TGTGCCGGCAGCCAAGTCCAATCAGCCCCAGGTCGTAAGACCCAGTACTTC.

J is TRBJ2-1 and V is TRBV4-1; D perhaps matches TRBD1 (7 bases). Germline CDR1 is MGHRA and CDR2 is YSYEKL. This CDR3 contains 14 residues. The germline V and J ends were trimmed by 4 bases and 9 bases, with 16 bases remaining between them. In DNA, the CDR3 is TGCGCCAGCAGCCTCCAGGGGGGTCCCTGTGAGCAGTTCTTC. Translated: CASSLQGGPCEQFF.

With respect to this clone: This may come from a read error, since a much larger clone is one base off. This CDR3 fails to terminate in the conserved phenylalanine or tryptophan, so it likely reflects a read error. This chain links TRBV13 with TRBJ1-1; 10 bases are shared with TRBD1. V lost 5 bases, J lost 7 bases, and 10 bases stayed unmatched. The CDR3 length is 15 residues. Germline V gene sequence: CDR1 PRHDT, CDR2 FYEKMQ (reference sequence). CDR3 coding DNA: TGTGCCAGCAGCCCATCCGGGACAGGGGATAATGAAGCTTTCCTT. This codes for CASSPSGTGDNEAFL.

This clone was seen at least ten times. The V and J genes are TRBV10-3 and TRBJ2-7; TRBD1 aligns across 7 bases. The CDR3 loop spans 14 amino acids. The germline CDR1 and CDR2 sequences are ENHRY and SYGVKD. V was pared by 8 bases and J by 1 base, with 8 bases of the junction left unmatched. CDR3 nucleotide sequence: TGTGCCATCTCTCCCGGGACAGCTTCCTACGAGCAGTACTTC. Translated: CAISPGTASYEQYF.

This clone was counted many times. CDR3 nucleotide sequence: TGCGCCAGCAGCCAAGGGACAGGTGGCACGAACACCGGGGAGCTGTTTTTT. Encoded protein: CASSQGTGGTNTGELFF. The gene calls are TRBV4-1 and TRBJ2-2; 7 nucleotides match TRBD1. The CDR3 is made up of 17 amino acids. V was pared by 1 base and J by 0 bases, with 5 bases of the junction left unmatched. Germline CDR1 and CDR2: MGHRA and YSYEKL.

This clone was detected many times. The chain combines TRBV15 with TRBJ1-4; no reliable D call. This CDR3 contains 13 residues. V lost 2 bases and J 8 bases, leaving 9 bases between the germline ends. Looked up from germline, CDR1 is LNHNV and CDR2 is YYDKDF (reference sequence). CDR3 nucleotides: TGTGCCACCAGCAGACGACGGTGGGAAAAACTGTTTTTT. It codes for CATSRRRWEKLFF. The full variable domain, completed using reference TRBV15 and TRBJ1-4, is DAMVIQNPRYQVTQFGKPVTLSCSQTLNHNVMYWYQQKSSQAPKLLFHYYDKDFNNEADTPDNFQSRRPNTSFCFLDIRSPGLGDTAMYLCATSRRRWEKLFFGSGTQLSVL.

This clone was observed many times. The sample has other DNA sequences that encode this CDR3 too. The gene calls are TRBV5-6 and TRBJ1-5; D unresolved. Between the trimmed V and J ends, which lost 0 bases and 9 bases, there was a span of 10 bases. This CDR3 is built from 13 residues. Germline V gene lookup returns CDR1 SGHDT and CDR2 YYEEEE. This chain's CDR3 is CASSLDLRGPQHF. CDR3 in DNA: TGTGCCAGCAGCTTGGACCTGAGAGGGCCCCAGCATTTT.